These 9 T cell receptor beta chains were all obtained from the same sample, sequenced in a study of blood T cell repertoires in COVID-19. The protocol was immunoSEQ multiplex PCR, while the TCRdb copy is restricted to in-frame clones and leaves out a portion. In the table there are more than 95,000 clones, around 80% of which are singletons. What was sequenced was peripheral blood. The receptors were sampled from a man at least 80 years old with acute or convalescent COVID-19.

This chain links TRBV7-2 with TRBJ1-1; perhaps TRBD1 as D (6 bases). CDR3 size: 15 residues. Germline CDR1 is SGHTA and CDR2 is FQGNSA. The ends were cut back, 5 bases at V and 0 bases at J, with 13 bases in the middle. The CDR3 DNA is TGTGCCAGCAGCGGCCAAGGACAGATGAACACTGAAGCTTTCTTT. Amino acid sequence: CASSGQGQMNTEAFF. Full variable domain (rest looked up from reference TRBV7-2 and TRBJ1-1): GAGVSQSPSNKVTEKGKDVELRCDPISGHTALYWYRQSLGQGLEFLIYFQGNSAPDKSGLPSDRFSAERTGGSVSTLTIQRTQQEDSAVYLCASSGQGQMNTEAFFGQGTRLTVV.

This rearrangement joins TRBV25-1 to TRBJ1-5, with D maybe TRBD1 (6 bases). Germline V gene lookup returns CDR1 MGHDK and CDR2 SYGVNS. This CDR3 has 13 amino acids. The germline V and J ends were trimmed by 6 bases and 4 bases, with 10 bases remaining between them. Here the CDR3 DNA reads TGTGCCAGCAGCATACAGGGAAATCAGCCCCAGCATTTT. Translating gives CASSIQGNQPQHF.

This chain connects TRBV7-8 to TRBJ1-4, with 10 bases matching TRBD1. Losses at the gene ends were 5 bases for V and 7 bases for J; bases not matched to a gene: 7. The CDR3 is 15 residues long. Germline V gene data show CDR1 as SGHVS and CDR2 as FQNEAQ. CDR3 sequence reads: CASSPRWDRGEKLFF. CDR3 nucleotide sequence: TGTGCCAGCAGCCCTCGCTGGGACAGGGGTGAAAAACTGTTTTTT.

This sequence joins TRBV11-2 and TRBJ2-1, with TRBD2 identical over 12 bases. After removal of 6 bases from V and 8 bases from J, the junction contained 8 bases not matched to a gene. Per germline, CDR1 SGHAT and CDR2 FQNNGV. The CDR3 is 15 amino acids. The CDR3 spells CASRTSGRTWDEQFF. CDR3 sequence (DNA): TGTGCCAGCAGGACTAGCGGGAGAACTTGGGATGAGCAGTTCTTC.

V gene TRBV18 combines with J gene TRBJ2-5, with D possibly being TRBD2 (6 bases). This CDR3 has 13 residues. Per germline, CDR1 KGHSH and CDR2 LQKENI. V was clipped by 6 bases and J by 4 bases, with 12 bases between them. The CDR3 DNA follows: TGTGCCAGCTCCCCCCGGGAGATAGAGACCCAGTACTTC. Translated: CASSPREIETQYF.

This chain uses TRBV28 with TRBJ2-5; 11 bases line up with TRBD2. This CDR3 has 17 residues. The germline V gene has CDR1 MDHEN and CDR2 SYDVKM. Trimming at V came to 6 bases and at J to 5 bases, leaving 14 bases not matched to a gene. The CDR3 region has the DNA TGTGCCAGCAGCCCCTTGGGACTAGCGGAGGGCGGGGAGACCCAGTACTTC. This sequence encodes CASSPLGLAEGGETQYF.

The J gene is TRBJ1-1, the V gene TRBV12-5; TRBD1 agrees at 10 bases. Germline loops: CDR1 LGHNT, CDR2 FRNRAP. V was pared by 6 bases and J by 0 bases, with 13 bases of the junction left unmatched. The CDR3 is made up of 18 amino acids. For the CDR3, the DNA is TGTGCTAGTGGCCCCTCCGCCGGGACAGGGGTACTGAACACTGAAGCTTTCTTT. It translates to CASGPSAGTGVLNTEAFF.

The chain combines TRBV5-1 with TRBJ2-7; 8 nucleotides line up with TRBD2. Germline V gene sequence: CDR1 SGHRS, CDR2 YFSETQ. The CDR3 extends over 14 amino acids. V shed 5 bases and J 3 bases; nucleotides not matched to a gene: 7. As DNA, the CDR3 is TGCGCCAGCAGGGCTGGACTAGCAATCTACGAGCAGTACTTC. Its protein is CASRAGLAIYEQYF.

The V and J genes are TRBV9 and TRBJ1-6, with TRBD1 matching 8 bases. This CDR3 spans 14 amino acids. The germline V gene encodes CDR1 SGDLS and CDR2 YYNGEE. The trim removed 4 bases at V and 9 bases at J, leaving 6 bases unmatched. The CDR3 is CASSTRQGSSPLHF. The CDR3 DNA follows: TGTGCCAGCAGCACCCGACAGGGGAGTTCACCCCTCCACTTT.